This TCR beta chain was obtained from a study of blood T cell repertoires in COVID-19. Across the whole study: Donors in the United States, Italy and Spain gave samples during acute or convalescent COVID-19. From T cells, B-cell-depleted T cells, or PBMCs came the material, which was cDNA or gDNA.

The CDR3 covers 14 residues. Trimming took 2 bases from V and 10 from J; bases not matched to a gene: 5. Germline V gene data show CDR1 as MNHEY and CDR2 as SVGAGI. In the original processing: The authors estimated nucleated cell counts from reference gene primer amplification. Only in-frame clones appear in the TCRdb table, and some are missing; sequencing was by immunoSEQ multiplex PCR. That table furnishes V, J and clone size, whereas the DNA furnished D and trimming. In the table there are more than 25,000 clones, 80% to 90% of which are singletons. Sequencing was carried out using peripheral blood. The receptor was isolated from an older man with acute or convalescent COVID-19. V and J are TRBV6-5 and TRBJ1-6; 7 bases align to TRBD1. In DNA form, the CDR3 reads TGTGCCAGCAGTTACAGACAGGGAGGATCACCCCTCCACTTT. This gives the protein CASSYRQGGSPLHF.